The rows below give T cell receptor beta chains drawn from one sample of a study of response to subunit inactivated influenza vaccine. TCRdb independently ran MiXCR on the RT-PCR reads; one entry per CDR3 protein. The repertoire has 750,000 to 850,000 distinct CDR3 sequences, 18% of them found once; the top ten carry 9.5% to 13%. The sequenced sample was PBMCs from blood, obtained about 5 days after vaccination. These receptors all stem from a man aged 45-65 years who received an inactivated influenza vaccine. Both conserved end residues are part of each CDR3. The D gene is left open where the match is weak. A row's size may be missing; if present it is once, few, many or a size class.

14,TRBV20-1,NA,NA,TRBJ2-7,TGCAGTGCTAGCCGGAGGGATTGGCCGTACGAGCAGTACTTC,CSASRRDWPYEQYF
15,TRBV12-3/TRBV12-4,NA,few,TRBJ2-2,TGTGCCAGCAGTTTACGGGGATCGAACACCGGGGAGCTGTTTTTT,CASSLRGSNTGELFF
17,TRBV6-2/TRBV6-3,TRBD2,NA,TRBJ2-1,TGTGCCAGCAGTTACTCGATCGGGGGGTTGGCTTACAATGAGCAGTTCTTC,CASSYSIGGLAYNEQFF
14,TRBV27,NA,few,TRBJ2-1,TGTGCCAGCAGTTTGGGGACGTATGGGAATGAGCAGTTCTTC,CASSLGTYGNEQFF
17,TRBV12-3/TRBV12-4,NA,NA,TRBJ2-3,TGTGCCAGCAGCCCGGACCACTCCCCAGAGGGCACAGATACGCAGTATTTT,CASSPDHSPEGTDTQYF
15,TRBV5-5,NA,few,TRBJ2-5,TGTGCCAGCAGCTTGGCCCTAGGGTACCAAGAGACCCAGTACTTC,CASSLALGYQETQYF
15,TRBV7-9,NA,few,TRBJ2-7,TGTGCCAGCAGCCAGTTCCGGGCCCGGACCCACGAGCAGTACTTC,CASSQFRARTHEQYF
15,TRBV5-6,NA,few,TRBJ2-1,TGTGCCAGCAGCTTGCCCAGGGTTCTCTACAATGAGCAGTTCTTC,CASSLPRVLYNEQFF
16,TRBV4-3,NA,NA,TRBJ1-2,TGCGCCAGCAGCCAAGATTTGGCCGCGGCAGGGTCGGGCTACACCTTC,CASSQDLAAAGSGYTF
15,TRBV4-1,NA,few,TRBJ2-2,TGCGCCAGCAGCCAAGCCAGGGGTAACACCGGGGAGCTGTTTTTT,CASSQARGNTGELFF
12,TRBV6-2/TRBV6-3,NA,few,TRBJ1-1,TGTGCCAGCGTTGAGGGTAACACTGAAGCTTTCTTT,CASVEGNTEAFF
16,TRBV30,NA,few,TRBJ1-2,TGTGCCTGGAGTGGCCCGTTAAGTCGGAGGCGCTATGGCTACACCTTC,CAWSGPLSRRRYGYTF
14,TRBV6-5,TRBD1,NA,TRBJ1-2,TGTGCCAGCAGTTACGGGGACAGTGGCTATGGCTACACCTTC,CASSYGDSGYGYTF
12,TRBV25-1,NA,NA,TRBJ2-3,TGTGCCGCGGGGGCTGGAACAGATACGCAGTATTTT,CAAGAGTDTQYF
15,TRBV11-2,NA,NA,TRBJ2-5,TGTGCCAGCGACTTCATGAGGGGAGACCAAGAGACCCAGTACTTC,CASDFMRGDQETQYF
16,TRBV12-3/TRBV12-4,NA,few,TRBJ2-6,TGTGCCAGCAGTAAACAGTGGTACTCTGGGGCCAACGTCCTGACTTTC,CASSKQWYSGANVLTF
14,TRBV7-9,NA,many,TRBJ1-2,TGTGCCAGCAGCTTAGCGACCGCTAACTATGGCTACACCTTC,CASSLATANYGYTF
17,TRBV6-5,TRBD2,NA,TRBJ2-1,TGTGCCAGCAGCTTCGGGCTAGCGGGTGCCTCCTACAATGAGCAGTTCTTC,CASSFGLAGASYNEQFF
15,TRBV4-3,NA,many,TRBJ1-2,TGCGCCAGCAGCCAAGATACAGGGTCCAACTATGGCTACACCTTC,CASSQDTGSNYGYTF
15,TRBV6-1,NA,few,TRBJ2-2,TGTGCCACGACCAGGGGAGCTGTTAACACCGGGGAGCTGTTTTTT,CATTRGAVNTGELFF
12,TRBV28,NA,NA,TRBJ2-3,TGTGCCAGCAGGATGGTTACAGATACGCAGTATTTT,CASRMVTDTQYF
15,TRBV7-2,NA,many,TRBJ2-4,TGCGCCAGCAGCTTGGCAGGGCTAGCCAAAAACATTCAGTACTTC,CASSLAGLAKNIQYF
12,TRBV2,NA,NA,TRBJ2-1,TGTGCCAGCAACGGACGTAACAATGAGCAGTTCTTC,CASNGRNNEQFF
13,TRBV7-2,NA,NA,TRBJ1-5,TGTGCCAGCAGCCCGGGCCGGGCGTCGGCCCAGCATTTT,CASSPGRASAQHF
15,TRBV20-1,NA,NA,TRBJ2-2,TGCAGTGCCCCATATTGGGGGAGTCCCACCGGGGAGCTGTTTTTT,CSAPYWGSPTGELFF
14,TRBV7-2,NA,NA,TRBJ2-5,TGTGCCAGCAGCGACGGGCCTCACAAAGAGACCCAGTACTTC,CASSDGPHKETQYF
15,TRBV20-1,TRBD2,few,TRBJ2-3,TGCAGTGCACTTACTAGCGGGAGAAGGGCAGATACGCAGTATTTT,CSALTSGRRADTQYF
13,TRBV12-3/TRBV12-4,NA,few,TRBJ2-7,TGTGCCAGCAGTGGGACGTCTCTCTACGAGCAGTACTTC,CASSGTSLYEQYF
14,TRBV2,NA,few,TRBJ2-7,TGTGCCAGCAGTGAAGGTCGTAGGTCCTACGAGCAGTACTTC,CASSEGRRSYEQYF
15,TRBV7-2,NA,NA,TRBJ1-5,TGTGCCAGCAGCTTAGAGGCAGGGGACAATCAGCCCCAGCATTTT,CASSLEAGDNQPQHF
10,TRBV12-3/TRBV12-4,NA,NA,TRBJ2-3,TGTGCCAGCCAGATTGACACGCAGTATTTT,CASQIDTQYF
17,TRBV6-5,NA,NA,TRBJ2-6,TGTGCCAGCAGTTACCCCTATCAGCAGGCGGGGGCCAACGTCCTGACTTTC,CASSYPYQQAGANVLTF
16,TRBV27,TRBD2,NA,TRBJ2-1,TGTGCCAGCAGTTTACTGGTAGCGGGGGCCGCAAATGAGCAGTTCTTC,CASSLLVAGAANEQFF
14,TRBV12-3/TRBV12-4,NA,few,TRBJ2-7,TGTGCCAGCAGGGGGGTGGACTCCCGTCTCGAGCAGTACTTC,CASRGVDSRLEQYF
14,TRBV5-1,NA,NA,TRBJ2-7,TGCGCCAGCAGCTTGACAGGGATTCCCTACGAGCAGTACTTC,CASSLTGIPYEQYF
13,TRBV10-3,NA,many,TRBJ1-6,TGTGCCATCAGGACGGGGGGTAATTCACCCCTCCACTTT,CAIRTGGNSPLHF
16,TRBV7-3,TRBD2,few,TRBJ2-1,TGTGCCAGCAGCTTAAGGCCTAGCGGGAGAGTCAATGAGCAGTTCTTC,CASSLRPSGRVNEQFF
15,TRBV20-1,NA,NA,TRBJ2-7,TGCAGTGCTCCCCTCCCCCCGACAGAGGCCTACGAGCAGTACTTC,CSAPLPPTEAYEQYF
15,TRBV15,NA,few,TRBJ2-1,TGTGCCACCAGCACGGGGGTCACCACAAGTAATGAGCAGTTCTTC,CATSTGVTTSNEQFF
18,TRBV24-1,NA,NA,TRBJ2-1,TGTGCCACCAGTGACACAACACCCAGGATTGCCTCCTACAATGAGCAGTTCTTC,CATSDTTPRIASYNEQFF
15,TRBV20-1,NA,NA,TRBJ1-6,TGCAGTGCTAGAGATATGGGCAGGGGAGACTCACCCCTCCACTTT,CSARDMGRGDSPLHF
14,TRBV28,NA,NA,TRBJ1-2,TGTGCCAGCAGTTTAGGCAGGGGCCAATATGGCTACACCTTC,CASSLGRGQYGYTF
12,TRBV10-3,NA,few,TRBJ2-7,TGTGCCGGATCGGGGGACTCCTACGAGCAGTACTTC,CAGSGDSYEQYF
16,TRBV20-1,TRBD2,few,TRBJ2-1,TGCAGTGCTCCGAGTAGCGGGAGGGCCTCCCACAATGAGCAGTTCTTC,CSAPSSGRASHNEQFF
15,TRBV12-3/TRBV12-4,TRBD1,few,TRBJ1-1,TGTGCCAGCAGTCCCCGGACAGGGATTAACACTGAAGCTTTCTTT,CASSPRTGINTEAFF
11,TRBV25-1,NA,NA,TRBJ2-7,TGTGCCAGCAGCGGACGACAGAAGAGGTACTTC,CASSGRQKRYF
12,TRBV20-1,NA,few,TRBJ2-7,TGCAGTGCTAGCGACAGTTTATACGAGCAGTACTTC,CSASDSLYEQYF
12,TRBV20-1,TRBD1,few,TRBJ1-1,TGCAGTGGTAGACAGGGGAACACTGAAGCTTTCTTT,CSGRQGNTEAFF
12,TRBV6-6,NA,NA,TRBJ2-1,TGTGCCAGCCTCTCCAGCGGGAATGAGCAGTTCTTC,CASLSSGNEQFF
13,TRBV7-9,NA,few,TRBJ2-7,TGTGCCAGCAGCCATTGGGCCTCCTACGAGCAGTACTTC,CASSHWASYEQYF
12,TRBV20-1,NA,NA,TRBJ2-3,TGCAGTGCTAGGAGTGCCCCAGATACGCAGTATTTT,CSARSAPDTQYF
17,TRBV11-2,TRBD1,few,TRBJ2-1,TGTGCCAGCAGCAATCCCGGGACAGTCTTTTCTTACAATGAGCAGTTCTTC,CASSNPGTVFSYNEQFF
14,TRBV7-2,NA,NA,TRBJ2-1,TGTGCCAGCAGCGTGTCATTTGCTAGGAATGAGCAGTTCTTC,CASSVSFARNEQFF
16,TRBV4-2,TRBD1,NA,TRBJ2-1,TGTGCCAGCAGCCAAGTGGGGGACAGGGAAACCAATGAGCAGTTCTTC,CASSQVGDRETNEQFF
13,TRBV6-2/TRBV6-3,NA,NA,TRBJ2-4,TGTGCCAGCAGTTACTCGGGGGCGTTCATTCAGTACTTC,CASSYSGAFIQYF
14,TRBV18,NA,NA,TRBJ1-1,TGTGCCAGCTCCCCTTCCCTTGGGAACACTGAAGGTTTCTTT,CASSPSLGNTEGFF
15,TRBV20-1,TRBD2,few,TRBJ2-4,TGCAGTGCTGACTACTACGGGGGGGCCAAAAACATTCAGTACTTC,CSADYYGGAKNIQYF